Below, 2 T cell receptor beta chains from the same sample are listed, as sequenced in a study of post-analysis software for immune sequencing data. Incorporated into the TCR beta cDNA libraries were unique molecular identifiers, which served to reduce PCR and sequencing biases. One entry per CDR3 protein, called by TCRdb with MiXCR from the PCR reads. The sample records a few hundred thousand distinct CDR3 sequences, about a third being singletons. Their recognized antigens are unknown. Points from the study as a whole: Patients carried 4 or 5 TRBV segments more frequently than controls did, and TRBV5-6, TRBV5-1 and TRBV20-1 were among them.

The sequenced sample was blood. These TCRs come from a girl aged 10 to 17 with multiple sclerosis.

A few counts support this clonotype. J is TRBJ1-5 and V is TRBV6-2 or TRBV6-3, with D perhaps TRBD1 (5 bases). The CDR3 totals 16 residues. Trimming left V 6 bases short and J 1 base short, with 16 bases between. CDR1 and CDR2 (germline): MNHEY, SVGEGT. CDR3 nucleotide sequence: TGTGCCAGCAGCCCGACGAGGGGCGGGAGCAATCAGCCCCAGCATTTT. Translating gives CASSPTRGGSNQPQHF.

This chain uses TRBV28 with TRBJ2-3; D is uncertain. Trimming took 4 bases from V and 6 from J, leaving 11 bases between them. The germline V gene encodes CDR1 MDHEN and CDR2 SYDVKM. The CDR3 has 13 amino acids. CDR3 protein: CASSSPPADTQYF. The DNA for the CDR3 is TGTGCCAGCAGTTCGCCCCCTGCGGATACGCAGTATTTT.